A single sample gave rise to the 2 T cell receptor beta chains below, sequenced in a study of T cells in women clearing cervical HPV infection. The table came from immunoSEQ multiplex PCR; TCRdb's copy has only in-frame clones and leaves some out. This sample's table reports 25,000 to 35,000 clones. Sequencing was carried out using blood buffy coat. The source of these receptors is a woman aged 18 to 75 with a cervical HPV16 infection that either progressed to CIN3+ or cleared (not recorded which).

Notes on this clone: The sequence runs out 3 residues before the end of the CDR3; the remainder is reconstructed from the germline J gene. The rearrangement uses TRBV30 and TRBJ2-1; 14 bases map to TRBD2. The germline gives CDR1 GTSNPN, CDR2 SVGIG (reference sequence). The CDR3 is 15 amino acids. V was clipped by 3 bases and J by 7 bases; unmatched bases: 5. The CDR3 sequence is CAWSGLAGGGNEQFF. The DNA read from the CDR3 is TGTGCCTGGAGCGGACTAGCGGGAGGCGGGAATGAG.

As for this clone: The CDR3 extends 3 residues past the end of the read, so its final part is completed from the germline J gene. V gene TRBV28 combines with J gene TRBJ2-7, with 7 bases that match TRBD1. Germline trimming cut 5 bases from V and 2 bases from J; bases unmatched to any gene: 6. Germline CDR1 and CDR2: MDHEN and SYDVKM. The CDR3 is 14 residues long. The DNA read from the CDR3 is TGTGCCAGCAGTCGAGAACAGGGGCCCTACGAG. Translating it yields CASSREQGPYE. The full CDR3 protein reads CASSREQGPYEQYF. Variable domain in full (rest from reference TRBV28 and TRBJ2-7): DVKVTQSSRYLVKRTGEKVFLECVQDMDHENMFWYRQDPGLGLRLIYFSYDVKMKEKGDIPEGYSVSREKKERFSLILESASTNQTSMYLCASSREQGPYEQYFGPGTRLTVT.